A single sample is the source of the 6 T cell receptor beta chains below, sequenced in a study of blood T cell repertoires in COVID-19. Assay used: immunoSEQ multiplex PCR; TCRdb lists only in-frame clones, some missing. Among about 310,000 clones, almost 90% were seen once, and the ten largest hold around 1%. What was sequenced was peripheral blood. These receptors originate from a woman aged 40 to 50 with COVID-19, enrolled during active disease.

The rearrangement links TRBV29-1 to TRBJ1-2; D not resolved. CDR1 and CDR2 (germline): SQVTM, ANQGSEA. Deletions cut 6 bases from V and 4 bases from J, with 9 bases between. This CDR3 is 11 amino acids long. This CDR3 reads CSVLSGYGYTF. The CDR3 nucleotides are TGCAGCGTGCTAAGTGGCTATGGCTACACCTTC.

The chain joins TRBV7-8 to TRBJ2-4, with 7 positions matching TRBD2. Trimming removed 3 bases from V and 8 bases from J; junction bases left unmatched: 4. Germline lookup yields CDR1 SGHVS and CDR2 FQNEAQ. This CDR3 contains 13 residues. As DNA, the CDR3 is TGTGCCAGCAGCTTTCGACTAGCTGACATTCAGTACTTC. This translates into CASSFRLADIQYF.

The CDR3 loop is CASSALTSGRWGELFF. CDR3 DNA: TGTGCCAGCAGCGCTTTAACTAGCGGGCGGTGGGGGGAGCTGTTTTTT. The chain joins TRBV9 to TRBJ2-2, with TRBD2 matching over 9 bases. Germline V CDR1 and CDR2: SGDLS, YYNGEE. The CDR3 is 16 amino acids. Trimming at V came to 3 bases and at J to 8 bases, leaving 11 bases not matched to a gene.

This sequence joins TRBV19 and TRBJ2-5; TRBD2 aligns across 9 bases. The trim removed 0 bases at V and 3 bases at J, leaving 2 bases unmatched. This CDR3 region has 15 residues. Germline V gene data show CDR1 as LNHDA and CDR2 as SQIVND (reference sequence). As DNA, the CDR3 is TGTGCCAGTAGTATAGATCCTAGCGGGGAAGAGACCCAGTACTTC. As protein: CASSIDPSGEETQYF.

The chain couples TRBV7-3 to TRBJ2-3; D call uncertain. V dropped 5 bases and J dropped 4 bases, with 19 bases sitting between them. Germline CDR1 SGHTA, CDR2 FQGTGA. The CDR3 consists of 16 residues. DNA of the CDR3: TGTGCCAGCAGCCCGATCCCTGGGCTCCGACCAGATACGCAGTATTTT. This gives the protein CASSPIPGLRPDTQYF.

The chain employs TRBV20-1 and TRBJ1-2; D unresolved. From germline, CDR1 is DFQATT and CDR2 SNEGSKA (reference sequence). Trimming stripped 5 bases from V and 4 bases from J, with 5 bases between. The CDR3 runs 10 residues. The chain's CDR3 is CSAASYGYTF. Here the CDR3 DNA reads TGCAGTGCTGCCAGCTATGGCTACACCTTC.